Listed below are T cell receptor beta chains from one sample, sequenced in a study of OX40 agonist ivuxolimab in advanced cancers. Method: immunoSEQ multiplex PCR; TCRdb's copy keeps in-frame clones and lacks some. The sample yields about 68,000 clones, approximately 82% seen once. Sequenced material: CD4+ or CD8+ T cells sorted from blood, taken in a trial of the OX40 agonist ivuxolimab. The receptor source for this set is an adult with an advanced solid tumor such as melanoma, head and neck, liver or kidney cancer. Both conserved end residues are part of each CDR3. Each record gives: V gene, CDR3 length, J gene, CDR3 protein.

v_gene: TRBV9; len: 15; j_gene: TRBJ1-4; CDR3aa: CASSQLTGVGEKLFF
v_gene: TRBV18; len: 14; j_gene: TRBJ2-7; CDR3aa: CASSPIQGASEQYF
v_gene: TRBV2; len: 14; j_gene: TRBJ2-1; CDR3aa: CARQGSGSYNEQFF
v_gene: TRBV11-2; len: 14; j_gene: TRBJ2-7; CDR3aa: CASSLERQAYEQYF
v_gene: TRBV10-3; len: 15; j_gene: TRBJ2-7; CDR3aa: CAISESGQGSTEQYF
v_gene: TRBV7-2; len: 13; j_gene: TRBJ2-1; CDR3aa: CASSLANYNEQFF
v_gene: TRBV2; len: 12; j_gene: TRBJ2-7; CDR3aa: CASSGRGGEQYF
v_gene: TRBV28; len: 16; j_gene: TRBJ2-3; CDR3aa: CASSASGTALGDTQYF
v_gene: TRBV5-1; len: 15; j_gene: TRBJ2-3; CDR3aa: CASSWGTGRTDTQYF
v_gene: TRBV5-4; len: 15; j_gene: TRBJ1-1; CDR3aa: CASSLGGDLNTEAFF
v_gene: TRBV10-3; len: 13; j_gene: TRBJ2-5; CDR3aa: CAISGTGKETQYF
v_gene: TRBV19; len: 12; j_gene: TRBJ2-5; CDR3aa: CASSQGRETQYF
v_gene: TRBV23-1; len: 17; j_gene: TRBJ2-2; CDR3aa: CASSQSGQGVNAGELFF
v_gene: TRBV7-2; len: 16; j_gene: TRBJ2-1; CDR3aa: CASLKTWASSYNEQFF
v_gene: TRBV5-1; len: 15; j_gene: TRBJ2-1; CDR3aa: CASSLVQGGYNEQFF
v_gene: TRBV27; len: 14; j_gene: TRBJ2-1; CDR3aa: CASRGTSGRNEQFF
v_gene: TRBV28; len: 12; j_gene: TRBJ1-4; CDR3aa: CASRREPSRLFF
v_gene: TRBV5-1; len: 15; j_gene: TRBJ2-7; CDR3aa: CASSLSPSGSYEQYF
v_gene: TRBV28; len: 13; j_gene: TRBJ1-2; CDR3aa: CASSHYRASGYTF
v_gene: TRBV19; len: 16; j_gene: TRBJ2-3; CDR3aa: CASSIEGTDNTDTQYF
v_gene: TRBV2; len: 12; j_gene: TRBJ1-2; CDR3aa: CASSERDEGYTF
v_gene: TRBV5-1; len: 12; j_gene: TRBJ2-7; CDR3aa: CASSLEGREQYF
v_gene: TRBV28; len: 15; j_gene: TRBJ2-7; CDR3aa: CASSTHLPNSYEQYF
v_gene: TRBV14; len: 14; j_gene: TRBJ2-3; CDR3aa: CASSQDFRGDTQYF
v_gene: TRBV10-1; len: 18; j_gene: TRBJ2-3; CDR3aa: CATLIETSGIASTDTQYF
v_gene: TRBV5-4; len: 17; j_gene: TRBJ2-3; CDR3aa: CASSSGTSGRVTDTQYF
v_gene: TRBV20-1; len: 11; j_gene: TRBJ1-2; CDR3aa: CSATGGYGYTF
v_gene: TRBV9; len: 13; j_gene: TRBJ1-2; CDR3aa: CASSRESLYGYTF
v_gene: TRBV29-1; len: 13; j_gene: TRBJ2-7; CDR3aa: CSVRGTAVYEQYF
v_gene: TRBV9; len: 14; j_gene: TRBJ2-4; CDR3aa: CASSVGLAKNIQYF
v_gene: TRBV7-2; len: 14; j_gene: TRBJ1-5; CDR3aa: CASSLNRGNQPQHF
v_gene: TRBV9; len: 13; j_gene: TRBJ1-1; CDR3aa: CASSVGQDTEAFF
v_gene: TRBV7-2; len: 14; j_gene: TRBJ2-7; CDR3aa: CASSLGTSGQRQYF
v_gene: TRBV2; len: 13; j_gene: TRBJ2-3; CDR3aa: CASGRERPDTQYF
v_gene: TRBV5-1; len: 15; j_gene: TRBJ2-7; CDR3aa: CASSLEAAGRGEQYF
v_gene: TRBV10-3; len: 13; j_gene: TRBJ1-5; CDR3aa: CAISRGGHQPQHF
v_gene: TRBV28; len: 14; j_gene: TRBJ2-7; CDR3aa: CASIRQGSSYEQYF
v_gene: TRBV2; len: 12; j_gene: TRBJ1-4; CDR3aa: CASSFGAEKLFF
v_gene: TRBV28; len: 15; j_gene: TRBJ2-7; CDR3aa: CASKPTGGPPYEQYF
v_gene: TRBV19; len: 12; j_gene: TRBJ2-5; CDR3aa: CASSSWGETQYF
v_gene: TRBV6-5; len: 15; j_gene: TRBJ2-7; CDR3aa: CASSYSGRDNYEQYF
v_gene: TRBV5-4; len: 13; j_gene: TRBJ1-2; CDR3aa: CASSAPGGYGYTF
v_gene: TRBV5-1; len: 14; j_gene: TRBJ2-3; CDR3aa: CASSLEVAADTQYF
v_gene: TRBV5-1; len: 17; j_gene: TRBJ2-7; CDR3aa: CASKRRPGGSMTDEQYF
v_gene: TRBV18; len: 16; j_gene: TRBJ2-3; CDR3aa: CASSPLAGGPVDTQYF
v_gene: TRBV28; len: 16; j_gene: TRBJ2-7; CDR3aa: CASSLWSDRAAYEQYF
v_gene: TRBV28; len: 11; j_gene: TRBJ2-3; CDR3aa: CATDPGDTQYF
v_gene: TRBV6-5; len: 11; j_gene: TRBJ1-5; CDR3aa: CASRYRGTQHF
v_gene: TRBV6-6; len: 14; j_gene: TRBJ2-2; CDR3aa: CASRPRGTQGVLFF
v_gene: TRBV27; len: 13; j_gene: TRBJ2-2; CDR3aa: CASSLEVFGELFF
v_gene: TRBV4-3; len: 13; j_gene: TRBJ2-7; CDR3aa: CASSQERGNEQYF
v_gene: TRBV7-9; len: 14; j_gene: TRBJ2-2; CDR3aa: CASSLGVNTGELFF
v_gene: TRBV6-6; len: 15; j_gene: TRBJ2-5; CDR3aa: CASGGGLALQETQYF